The clone carrying this T cell receptor (beta chain) was counted only a few times. Its target is unknown. Germline V gene data show CDR1 as SGDLS and CDR2 as YYNGEE. V dropped 4 bases and J dropped 7; count of bases not matched to a gene: 9. The CDR3 extends over 17 amino acids. CD4+ and CD8+ T cells were sorted from PBMCs stained for CD3, CD4 and CD8. Sequencing relied on a cDNA template that was reverse transcribed from extracted RNA. The method was immunoSEQ multiplex PCR; TCRdb's version includes in-frame clones alone and lacks a portion of them. The sample has under 250,000 clones; just over 55% are singletons. The data are from a study of CD8+ T cells in alopecia areata. General study results and limits: Tissue-resident alphabeta T cells belonging to normal skin likewise get sequenced within scalp specimens. Against the mouse data, patients shared TCRs less clearly, possibly for HLA reasons. Clonality in lesional scalp, especially alopecia totalis/universalis, exceeded that of normal scalp.

The sequenced sample was CD8+ T cells sorted from blood. The receptor was isolated from a human donor in good health. The chain joins TRBV9 to TRBJ2-2, with TRBD2 matching over 14 bases. The CDR3 reads CASSPGTSGGTDGELFF. The CDR3 DNA reads TGTGCCAGCAGCCCCGGGACTAGCGGGGGAACTGACGGGGAGCTGTTTTTT.